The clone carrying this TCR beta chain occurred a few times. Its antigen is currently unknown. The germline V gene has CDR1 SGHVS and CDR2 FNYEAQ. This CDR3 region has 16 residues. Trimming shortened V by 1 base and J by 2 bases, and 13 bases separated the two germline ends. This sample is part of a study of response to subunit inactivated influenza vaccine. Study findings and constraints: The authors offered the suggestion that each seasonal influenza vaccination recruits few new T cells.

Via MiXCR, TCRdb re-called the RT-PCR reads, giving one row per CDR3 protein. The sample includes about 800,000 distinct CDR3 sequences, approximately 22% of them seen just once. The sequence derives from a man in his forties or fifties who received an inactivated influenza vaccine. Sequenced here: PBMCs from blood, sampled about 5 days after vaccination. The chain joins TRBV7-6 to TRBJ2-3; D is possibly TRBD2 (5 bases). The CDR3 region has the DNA TGTGCCAGCAGCTTAGGGAGCGGTTTCATCACAGATACGCAGTATTTT. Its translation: CASSLGSGFITDTQYF. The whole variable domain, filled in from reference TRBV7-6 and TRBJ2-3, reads GAGVSQSPRYKVTKRGQDVALRCDPISGHVSLYWYRQALGQGPEFLTYFNYEAQQDKSGLPNDRFSAERPEGSISTLTIQRTEQRDSAMYRCASSLGSGFITDTQYFGPGTRLTVL.